This TCR beta chain was observed in a study of T-cell reconstitution after alpha-beta-depleted transplantation in children. Study-level results: At day 60, the high TCRbeta diversity found in some patients originated from recipient T cells and thymic progenitors that had survived.

As regards this clonotype: The antigen remains unidentified.

Molecular barcoding with unique molecular identifiers was used for the TCRbeta library. One entry per CDR3 protein, called by TCRdb with MiXCR from the PCR reads. The sample lists about 980,000 distinct CDR3 sequences, around 30% occurring once. The germline V gene encodes CDR1 LNHDA and CDR2 SQIVND (reference sequence). V lost 3 bases to trimming and J lost 8 bases, with 19 bases between them. The CDR3 is 16 residues long. This clonotype originated in a boy younger than two who had a stem cell transplant for SCID, so the T cells may come from the graft donor. The V gene is TRBV19, the J gene TRBJ1-4; D is uncertain. The sample consisted of PBMCs, mostly from graft donor cells, taken 360 days after TCRalphabeta/CD19-depleted stem cell transplant. DNA of the CDR3: TGTGCCAGTAGTATCGCGCTGAGGCAGCCCAACGAAAAACTGTTTTTT. Translated: CASSIALRQPNEKLFF.